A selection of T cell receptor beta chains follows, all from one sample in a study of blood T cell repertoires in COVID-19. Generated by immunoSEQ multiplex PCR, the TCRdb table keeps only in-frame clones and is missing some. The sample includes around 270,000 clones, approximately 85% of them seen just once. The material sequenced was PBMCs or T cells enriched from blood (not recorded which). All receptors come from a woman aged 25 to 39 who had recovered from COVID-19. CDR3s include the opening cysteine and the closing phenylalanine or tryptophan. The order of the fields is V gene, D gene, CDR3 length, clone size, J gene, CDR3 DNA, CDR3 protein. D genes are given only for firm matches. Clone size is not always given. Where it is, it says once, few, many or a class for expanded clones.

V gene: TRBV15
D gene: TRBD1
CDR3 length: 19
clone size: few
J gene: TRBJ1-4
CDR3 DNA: TGTGCCACCAGCAGATATGACTCGGGACAGTTACTTGGGCGTGAAAAACTGTTTTTT
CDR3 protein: CATSRYDSGQLLGREKLFF

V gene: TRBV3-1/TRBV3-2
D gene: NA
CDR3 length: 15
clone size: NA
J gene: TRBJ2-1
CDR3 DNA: TGTGCCAGCAGCCACTGGGGCGGGGCCTACAATGAGCAGTTCTTC
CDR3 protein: CASSHWGGAYNEQFF

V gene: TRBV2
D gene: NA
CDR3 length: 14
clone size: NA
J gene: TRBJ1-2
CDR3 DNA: TGTGCCAACACCCGGACCGGGACGGGGGGAAGCTACACCTTC
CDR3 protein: CANTRTGTGGSYTF

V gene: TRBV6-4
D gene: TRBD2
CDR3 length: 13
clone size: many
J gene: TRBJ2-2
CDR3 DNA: TGTGCCAGCAGTGACGGGGGGGCCGGGGAGCTGTTTTTT
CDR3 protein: CASSDGGAGELFF

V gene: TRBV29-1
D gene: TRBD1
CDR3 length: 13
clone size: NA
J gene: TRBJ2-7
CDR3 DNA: TGCAGCGTTGAGACAGGGAATGCCTACGAGCAGTACTTC
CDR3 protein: CSVETGNAYEQYF

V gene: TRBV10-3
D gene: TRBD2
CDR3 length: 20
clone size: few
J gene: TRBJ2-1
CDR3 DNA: TGTGCCATCCGTATCACGACTAGCGGGAGAGAGGGGGAGGGCTACAATGAGCAGTTCTTC
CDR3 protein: CAIRITTSGREGEGYNEQFF

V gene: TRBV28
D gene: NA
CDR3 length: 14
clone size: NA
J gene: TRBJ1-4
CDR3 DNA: TGTGCCAGCAGCTCGCCCCCCTGGACTGTAAGACTGTTTTTT
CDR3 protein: CASSSPPWTVRLFF

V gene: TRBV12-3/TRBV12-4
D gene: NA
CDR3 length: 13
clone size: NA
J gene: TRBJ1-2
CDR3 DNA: TGTGCCAGCAGCCCTGGAGGAGACTATGGCTACACCTTC
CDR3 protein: CASSPGGDYGYTF

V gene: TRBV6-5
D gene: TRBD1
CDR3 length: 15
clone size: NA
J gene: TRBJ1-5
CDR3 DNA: TGTGCCAGCAGTCCCGACAGGGGAAGGACTCAGCCCCAGCATTTT
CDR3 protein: CASSPDRGRTQPQHF

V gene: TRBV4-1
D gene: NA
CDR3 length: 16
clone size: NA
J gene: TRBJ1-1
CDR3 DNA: TGCGCCAGCAGCCAAGATTCGGGTTTGCGGTTGACTGAAGCTTTCTTT
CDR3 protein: CASSQDSGLRLTEAFF

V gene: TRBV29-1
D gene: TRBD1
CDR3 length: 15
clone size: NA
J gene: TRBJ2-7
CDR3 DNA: TGCAGCGCACAATTACCGGGACAGTCAGTCTACGAGCAGTACTTC
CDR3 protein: CSAQLPGQSVYEQYF

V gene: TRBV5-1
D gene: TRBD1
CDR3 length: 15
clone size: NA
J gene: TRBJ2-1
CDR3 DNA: TGCGCCAGCAGCCCCGGACAGGGGGCTTGGGACGAGCAGTTCTTC
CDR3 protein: CASSPGQGAWDEQFF

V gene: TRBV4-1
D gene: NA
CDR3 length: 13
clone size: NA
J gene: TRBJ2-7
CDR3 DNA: TGCGCCAGCAGCCAAGGACAGGGAGGCGAGCAGTACTTC
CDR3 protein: CASSQGQGGEQYF

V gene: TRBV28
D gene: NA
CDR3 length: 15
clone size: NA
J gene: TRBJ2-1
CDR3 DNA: TGTGCCAGCAGTTTCTTGCGGGGGCCCGCTGGTGAGCAGTTCTTC
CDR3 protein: CASSFLRGPAGEQFF

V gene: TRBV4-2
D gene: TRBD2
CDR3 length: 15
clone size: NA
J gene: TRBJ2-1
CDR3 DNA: TGTGCCAGCAGCCAAGGACTAGCGGGGACCAATGAGCAGTTCTTC
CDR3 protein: CASSQGLAGTNEQFF

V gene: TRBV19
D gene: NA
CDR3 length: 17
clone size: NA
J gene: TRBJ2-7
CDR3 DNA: TGTGCCAGTAGTATCTCTCCAACGGGGGGCCCAACCTACGAGCAGTACTTC
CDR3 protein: CASSISPTGGPTYEQYF

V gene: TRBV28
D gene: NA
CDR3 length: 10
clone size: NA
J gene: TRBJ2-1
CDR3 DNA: TGTGCCAGCGGAGATTACGGGGGGTTCTTC
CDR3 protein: CASGDYGGFF

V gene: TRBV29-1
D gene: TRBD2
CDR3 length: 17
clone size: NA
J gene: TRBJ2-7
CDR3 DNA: TGCAGCGTTTCGTCGCGGCGCCTAGCGGGAGCCTCCTACGAGCAGTACTTC
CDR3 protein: CSVSSRRLAGASYEQYF

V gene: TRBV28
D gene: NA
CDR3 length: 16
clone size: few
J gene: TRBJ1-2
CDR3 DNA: TGTGCCAGCAGTCCCGGAGGCCCGGGTGGTCTCTATGGCTACACCTTC
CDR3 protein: CASSPGGPGGLYGYTF

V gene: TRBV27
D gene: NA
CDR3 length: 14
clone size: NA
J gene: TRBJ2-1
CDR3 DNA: TGTGCCAGCGGACTGGGGGGGGCATACAATGAGCAGTTCTTC
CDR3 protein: CASGLGGAYNEQFF

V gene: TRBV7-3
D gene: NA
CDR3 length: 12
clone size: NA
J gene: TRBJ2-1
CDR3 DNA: TGTGCCAGCAGTAAAGGGGGTAATGAGCAGTTCTTC
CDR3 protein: CASSKGGNEQFF

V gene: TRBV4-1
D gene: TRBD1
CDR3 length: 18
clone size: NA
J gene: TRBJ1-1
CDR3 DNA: TGCGCCAGCAGCCAAGAACCGCCGGCAGGGGGGATGAACACTGAAGCTTTCTTT
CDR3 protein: CASSQEPPAGGMNTEAFF

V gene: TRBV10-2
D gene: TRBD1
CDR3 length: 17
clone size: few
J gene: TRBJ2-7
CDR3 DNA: TGCGCCAGCAGTGAGTCAACAGGGGGCTCTGGGGGGTACGAGCAGTACTTC
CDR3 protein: CASSESTGGSGGYEQYF

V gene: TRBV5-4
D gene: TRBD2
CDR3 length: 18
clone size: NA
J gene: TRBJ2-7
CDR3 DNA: TGTGCCAGCAGCTTGGGGGGGTCAAGGACGGGAGGAATCTACGAGCAGTACTTC
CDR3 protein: CASSLGGSRTGGIYEQYF

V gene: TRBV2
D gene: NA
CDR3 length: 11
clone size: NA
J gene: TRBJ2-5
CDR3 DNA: TGTGCCAGCCAGGTTCAAGAGACCCAGTACTTC
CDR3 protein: CASQVQETQYF

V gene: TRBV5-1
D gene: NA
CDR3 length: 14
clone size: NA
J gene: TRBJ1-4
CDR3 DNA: TGCGCCAGCAGCACCGGACAGCCCAATGAAAAACTGTTTTTT
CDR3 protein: CASSTGQPNEKLFF

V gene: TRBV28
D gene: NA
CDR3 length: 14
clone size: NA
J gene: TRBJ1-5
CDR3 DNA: TGTGCCAGCAGATTCCAGACAGACAGTCAGCCCCAGCATTTT
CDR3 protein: CASRFQTDSQPQHF

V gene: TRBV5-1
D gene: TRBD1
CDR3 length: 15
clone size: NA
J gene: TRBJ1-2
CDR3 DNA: TGCGCCAGCAGATCGACAGGGAAAGGAGGCTATGGCTACACCTTC
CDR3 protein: CASRSTGKGGYGYTF

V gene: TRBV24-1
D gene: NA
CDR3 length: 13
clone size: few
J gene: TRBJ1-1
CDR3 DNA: TGTGCCACCAGTGATTTTGAGCGGGGGCGGTATCTCTTT
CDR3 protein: CATSDFERGRYLF

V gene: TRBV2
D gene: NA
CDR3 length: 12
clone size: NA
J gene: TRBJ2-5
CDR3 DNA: TGTGCCAGCAGGACAGCGGGAGAGACCCAGTACTTC
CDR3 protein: CASRTAGETQYF

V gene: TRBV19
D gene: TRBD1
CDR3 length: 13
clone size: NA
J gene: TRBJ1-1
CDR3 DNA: TGTGCCAGTAGTGACAGGGTGAACACTGAAGCTTTCTTT
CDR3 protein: CASSDRVNTEAFF

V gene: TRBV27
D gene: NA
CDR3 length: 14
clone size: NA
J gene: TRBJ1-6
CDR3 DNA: TGTGCCAGCAGTTATGGGCAGGGAGGTTCACCCCTCCACTTT
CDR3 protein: CASSYGQGGSPLHF

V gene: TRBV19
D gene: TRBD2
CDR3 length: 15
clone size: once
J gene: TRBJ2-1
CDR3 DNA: TGTGCCAGTAGTATAAGCGGGAGCCCCTACAATGAGCAGTTCTTC
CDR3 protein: CASSISGSPYNEQFF

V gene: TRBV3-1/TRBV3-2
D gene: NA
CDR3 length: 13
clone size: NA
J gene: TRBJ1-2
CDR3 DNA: TGTGCCAGCAGCCATGGGGCGGATTATGGCTACACCTTC
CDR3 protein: CASSHGADYGYTF

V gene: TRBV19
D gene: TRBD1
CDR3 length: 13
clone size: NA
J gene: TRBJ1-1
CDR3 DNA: TGTGCCAGTAGGGTGACAGGGGGCTCTGAAGCTTTCTTT
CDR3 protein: CASRVTGGSEAFF

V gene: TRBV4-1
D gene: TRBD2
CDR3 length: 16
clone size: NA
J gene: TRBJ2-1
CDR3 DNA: TGCGCCAGCAGCCCCCAGACTAGCGGGGCCCCCAATGAGCAGTTCTTC
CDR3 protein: CASSPQTSGAPNEQFF

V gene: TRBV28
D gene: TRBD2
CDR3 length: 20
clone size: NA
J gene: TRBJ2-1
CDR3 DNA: TGTGCCAGCAGCTTCTGGGGACTAGCGGAGCCTTACCGAACCTACAATGAGCAGTTCTTC
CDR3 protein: CASSFWGLAEPYRTYNEQFF

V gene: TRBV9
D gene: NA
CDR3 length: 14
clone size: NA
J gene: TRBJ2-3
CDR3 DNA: TGTGCCAGCAGCGTAGGCGGGAGCACAGATACGCAGTATTTT
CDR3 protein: CASSVGGSTDTQYF

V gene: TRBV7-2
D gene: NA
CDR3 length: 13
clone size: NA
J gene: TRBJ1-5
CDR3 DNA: TGTGCCAGCAGCTTAAATGAGAATCAGCCCCAGCATTTT
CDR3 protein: CASSLNENQPQHF

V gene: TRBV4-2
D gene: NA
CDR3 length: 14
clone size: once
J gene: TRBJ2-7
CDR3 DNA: TGTGCCAGCAGCCGAGAACTTATCCCCTACGAGCAGTACTTC
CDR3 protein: CASSRELIPYEQYF

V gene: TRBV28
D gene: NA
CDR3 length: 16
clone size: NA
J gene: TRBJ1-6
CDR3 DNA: TGTGCCAGCTGTCAGTCGCGGGGAGATCGAAATTCACCCCTCCACTTT
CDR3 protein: CASCQSRGDRNSPLHF

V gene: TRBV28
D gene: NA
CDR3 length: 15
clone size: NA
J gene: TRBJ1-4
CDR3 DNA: TGTGCCAGCAGTCCGGCGGGGGCCGGTAATGAAAAACTGTTTTTT
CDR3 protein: CASSPAGAGNEKLFF

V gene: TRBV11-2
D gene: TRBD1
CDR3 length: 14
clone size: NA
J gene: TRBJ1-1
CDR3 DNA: TGTGCCAGCAGCTGGGACAGGGTTGGTACTGAAGCTTTCTTT
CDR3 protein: CASSWDRVGTEAFF

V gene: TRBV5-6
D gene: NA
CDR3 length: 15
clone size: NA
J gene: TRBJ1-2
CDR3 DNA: TGTGCCAGCAGCTTGAATAGGATAGGCGGCTATGGCTACACCTTC
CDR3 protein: CASSLNRIGGYGYTF

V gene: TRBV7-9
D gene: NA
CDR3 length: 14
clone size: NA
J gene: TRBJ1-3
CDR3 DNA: TGTGCCAGCAGCCAAGCCAACTCTGGAAACACCATATATTTT
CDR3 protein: CASSQANSGNTIYF

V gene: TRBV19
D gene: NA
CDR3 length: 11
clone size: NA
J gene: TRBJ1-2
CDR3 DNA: TGTGCCAGTAGATTTGCGTATGGCTACACCTTC
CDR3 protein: CASRFAYGYTF

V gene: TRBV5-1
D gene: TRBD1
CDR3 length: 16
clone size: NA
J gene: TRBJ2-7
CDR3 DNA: TGCGCCAGCACTGAAGGAGGGACAGGGGGAAGAAACGAGCAGTACTTC
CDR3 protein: CASTEGGTGGRNEQYF

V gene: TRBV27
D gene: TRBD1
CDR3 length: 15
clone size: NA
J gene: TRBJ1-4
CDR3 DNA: TGTGCCAGCAGTTTTGCCGGGACAGAGGGGAAAAAACTGTTTTTT
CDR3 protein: CASSFAGTEGKKLFF

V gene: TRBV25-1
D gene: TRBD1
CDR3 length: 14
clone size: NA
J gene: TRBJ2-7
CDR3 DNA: TGTGCCAGCACCCATGGGACAGGGGGCTACGAGCAGTACTTC
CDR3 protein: CASTHGTGGYEQYF

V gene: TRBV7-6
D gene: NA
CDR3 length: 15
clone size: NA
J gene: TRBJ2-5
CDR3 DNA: TGTGCCAGCAGCCCGTGGGGGGGCGGAGAAGAGACCCAGTACTTC
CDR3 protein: CASSPWGGGEETQYF

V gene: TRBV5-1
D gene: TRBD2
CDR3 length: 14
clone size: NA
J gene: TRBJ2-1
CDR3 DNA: TGCGCCAGCAGCACTACTAGCGGGAGATATGAGCAGTTCTTC
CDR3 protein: CASSTTSGRYEQFF

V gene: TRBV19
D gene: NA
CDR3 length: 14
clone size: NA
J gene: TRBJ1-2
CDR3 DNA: TGTGCCAGTAGTATAGATCCGTCGAGGGCAAGCTACACCTTC
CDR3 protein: CASSIDPSRASYTF

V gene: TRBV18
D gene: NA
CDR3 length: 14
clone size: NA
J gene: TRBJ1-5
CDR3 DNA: TGTGCCAGCTCACCCAGGGTTAGCAATCAGCCCCAGCATTTT
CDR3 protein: CASSPRVSNQPQHF

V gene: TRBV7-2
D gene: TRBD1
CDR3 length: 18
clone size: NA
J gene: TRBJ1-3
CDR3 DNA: TGTGCCAGCAGCTTAGTCTCCGGGACAGGTAGTTCTGGAAACACCATATATTTT
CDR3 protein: CASSLVSGTGSSGNTIYF

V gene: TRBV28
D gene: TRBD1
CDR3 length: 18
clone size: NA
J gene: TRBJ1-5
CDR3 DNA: TGTGCCAGCAGTTTCTGGACAGGGTTCGGGGCTACCAATCAGCCCCAGCATTTT
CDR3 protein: CASSFWTGFGATNQPQHF

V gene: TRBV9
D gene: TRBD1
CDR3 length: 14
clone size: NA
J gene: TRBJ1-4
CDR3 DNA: TGTGCCAGCAGCCCAGACAGGGGACACGAAAAACTGTTTTTT
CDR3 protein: CASSPDRGHEKLFF

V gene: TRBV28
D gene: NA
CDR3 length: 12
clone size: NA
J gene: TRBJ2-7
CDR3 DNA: TGTGCCACCGACAACTCAAGATCCGAGCAGTACTTC
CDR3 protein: CATDNSRSEQYF

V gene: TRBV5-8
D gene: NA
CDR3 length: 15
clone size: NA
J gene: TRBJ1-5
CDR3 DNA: TGTGCCAGCAGCTTGGCGGGGGGCAGCAATCAGCCCCAGCATTTT
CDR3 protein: CASSLAGGSNQPQHF

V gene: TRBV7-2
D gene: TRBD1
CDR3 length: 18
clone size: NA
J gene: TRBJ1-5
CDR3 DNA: TGTGCCGGCAGCTTAGATCTGCGGACAGGGGTTTCCAATCAGCCCCAGCATTTT
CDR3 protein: CAGSLDLRTGVSNQPQHF